Sequencing of this T cell receptor (beta chain) was carried out in a study of blood T cell repertoires in COVID-19 (dated by TCRdb to the early 2020s). In the study overall: Samples covering the acute and convalescent phases of COVID-19 were provided by collaborators in the United States, Italy and Spain. Where available, HLA class I and class II types were taken from metadata supplied by the sample provider and were not determined by assay-based typing. The repertoires were released in a freely available public database intended as a resource for research on the immune response to SARS-CoV-2. The sample metadata nearly always contained a de-identified subject ID, COVID-19 status, age in years and sex. The samples were drawn from the first 160 participants of the ongoing ImmuneRACE study and from 950 to 1,500 subjects provided by 6 global collaborators. The material from the prospective study consisted of cDNA or gDNA derived from T cells, B-cell-depleted T cells, or PBMCs. The dataset comprised deeply sampled blood TCRbeta repertoires from subjects exposed to, actively infected with, or recovered from COVID-19.

This clone is a singleton in its sample. The antigen it recognizes is unknown. There are no base qualities to consult, and no much larger clone falls within one base. Enrolling through a virtual design, the prospective study's participants ranged in age from roughly 18 to 90 years and lived across some 22 United States geographic areas. In the prospective study, participants were assigned to cohorts based on the clinical history participants reported in a screening survey and a study questionnaire. In the prospective study, mobile phlebotomists collected whole blood, serum and a nasopharyngeal or oropharyngeal swab from each participant. Additional blood draws and questionnaires over an approximately two-month period could optionally be provided by prospective study participants. Blood samples from the prospective study were shipped frozen or at room temperature prior to DNA extraction. Overall study outcomes, separate from this receptor: The quantity of clinical and demographic metadata differed by source and by participant and was supplied without curation.

TCRbeta CDR3 regions were amplified from genomic DNA by means of the immunoSEQ Assay, a bias-controlled multiplex PCR. The paper's processing steps were these. The number of nucleated cells in each sample was estimated from the amplification of reference gene primers within the assay. To quantify the absolute abundance of each unique TCRbeta CDR3 rearrangement, sequence reads were collapsed and filtered. Productive Simpson clonality was computed per sample as the square root of Simpson's diversity index over productive rearrangements. TCRdb stores this immuneACCESS table with in-frame sequences only. Part of the clones is absent; in the studies checked, under half of the shortfall reflects unresolved V genes, and no reason is known for the rest. Clone size and the V and J calls come from that table; the DNA yielded D and trimming. The sample data list some 200,000 clones, and approximately 83% of these were observed just once. The ten largest clones represent 1.3% of the sample.

V gives up 5 bases and J gives up 13 bases, and the segment between their germline ends measures 11 bases. CDR1 and CDR2 are drawn from the germline V gene (reference sequence): DFQATT, SNEGSKA. Including the terminal cysteine and phenylalanine, the CDR3 comprises 9 residues. The retained sequence is limited to the CDR3, 27 bases, with the frame set at the first base. The material sequenced was PBMCs or T cells enriched from blood (not recorded which). The V gene is TRBV20-1 and the J gene is TRBJ1-2; the D segment cannot be called with confidence. The sequence was collected from a woman aged 40 to 55 with acute COVID-19. The CDR3 reads as follows: CSAGAAGTF. The DNA sequence is given as TGCAGTGCTGGAGCTGCGGGCACCTTC.